This entry lists 2 T cell receptor beta chains sequenced from one sample in a study of blood T cell repertoires in COVID-19. Clones were read by immunoSEQ multiplex PCR, and TCRdb kept only the in-frame ones, dropping some. This sample has roughly 250,000 clones, with around nine tenths found just once. The material sequenced was peripheral blood. These receptors were collected from a middle-aged woman who had recovered from COVID-19.

The V gene is TRBV27, the J gene TRBJ2-7, with 10 bases that match TRBD1. CDR1 and CDR2 from the germline V gene are MNHEY and SMNVEV (reference sequence). The CDR3 is made up of 16 amino acids. After removal of 5 bases from V and 4 bases from J, the junction contained 11 bases not matched to a gene. DNA for the CDR3: TGTGCCAGCAGTCCGGGGACAGGGGCGGCTTCTTACGAGCAGTACTTC. It yields the protein CASSPGTGAASYEQYF.

The chain joins TRBV6-5 to TRBJ2-7; D not certain. Germline loops: CDR1 MNHEY, CDR2 SVGAGI. The CDR3 runs 13 residues. Trimming shortened V by 6 bases and J by 4 bases, and 13 bases separated the two germline ends. The CDR3 bases are TGTGCCAGCAGCTTGCTAGTTAATTACGAGCAGTACTTC. It specifies CASSLLVNYEQYF.